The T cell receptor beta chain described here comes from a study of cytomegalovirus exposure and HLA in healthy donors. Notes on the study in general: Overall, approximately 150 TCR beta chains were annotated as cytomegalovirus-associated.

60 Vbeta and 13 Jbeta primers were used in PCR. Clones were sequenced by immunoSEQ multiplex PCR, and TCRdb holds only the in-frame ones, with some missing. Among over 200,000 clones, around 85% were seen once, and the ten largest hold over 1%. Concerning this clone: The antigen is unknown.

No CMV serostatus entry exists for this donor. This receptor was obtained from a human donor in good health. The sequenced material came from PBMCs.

Here the CDR3 DNA reads TGTGCCAGCAGCTCGCGACAGTACACTGAAGCTTTCTTT. Its protein is CASSSRQYTEAFF. This sequence joins TRBV5-4 and TRBJ1-1; possibly TRBD1 for D (5 bases). Trimming stripped 3 bases from V and 3 bases from J, with 9 bases between. This CDR3 is built from 13 residues. Per the germline V gene, CDR1 is SGHNT and CDR2 is YYREEE (reference sequence).